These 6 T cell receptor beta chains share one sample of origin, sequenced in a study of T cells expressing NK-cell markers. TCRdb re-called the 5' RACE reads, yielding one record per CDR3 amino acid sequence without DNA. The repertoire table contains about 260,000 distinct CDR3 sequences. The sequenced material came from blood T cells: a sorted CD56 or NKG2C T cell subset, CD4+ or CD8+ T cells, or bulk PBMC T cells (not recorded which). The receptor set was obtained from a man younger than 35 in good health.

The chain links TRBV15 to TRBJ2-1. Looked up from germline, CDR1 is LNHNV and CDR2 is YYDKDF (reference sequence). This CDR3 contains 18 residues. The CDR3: CATSRGVRSGSPSDEQFF. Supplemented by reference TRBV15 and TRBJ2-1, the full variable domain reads DAMVIQNPRYQVTQFGKPVTLSCSQTLNHNVMYWYQQKSSQAPKLLFHYYDKDFNNEADTPDNFQSRRPNTSFCFLDIRSPGLGDTAMYLCATSRGVRSGSPSDEQFFGPGTRLTVL.

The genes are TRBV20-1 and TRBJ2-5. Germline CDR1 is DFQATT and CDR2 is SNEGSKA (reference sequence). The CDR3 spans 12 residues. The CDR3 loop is CSASSPEETQYF.

CDR3: CASSYKNRGEAFF. The chain joins TRBV12-3 or TRBV12-4 to TRBJ1-1; TCRdb selects TRBD1, and the lack of DNA leaves this call unchecked. The CDR3 runs to 13 residues.

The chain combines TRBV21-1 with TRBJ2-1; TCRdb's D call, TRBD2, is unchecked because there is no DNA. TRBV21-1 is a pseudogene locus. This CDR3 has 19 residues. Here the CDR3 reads CASSKVGTSGKIKNNEQFF.

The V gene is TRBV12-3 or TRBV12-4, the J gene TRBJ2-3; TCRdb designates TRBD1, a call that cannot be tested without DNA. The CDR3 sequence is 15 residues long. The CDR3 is CASSIDKRGTDTQYF.

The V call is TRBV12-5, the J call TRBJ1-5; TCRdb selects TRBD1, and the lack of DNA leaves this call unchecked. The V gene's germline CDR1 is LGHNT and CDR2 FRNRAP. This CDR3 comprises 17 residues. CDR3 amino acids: CASGLAVEARSNQPQHF.